This TCR beta chain came from a study of shared clonotypes between healthy human individuals. TCRdb's table, derived via immunoSEQ multiplex PCR, lists solely in-frame clones and lacks some. The table records millions of clones, 90% to 95% of them present only once. This receptor was identified in a man aged 18 to 35 in good health. The specimen sequenced was naive CD4+ T cells sorted from blood. Subset in this sample: CD45RA+ positively selected.

CDR3 loop: CASSNVQAATTQYF. DNA of the CDR3: TGTGCCAGCAGCAACGTTCAAGCCGCTACGACCCAGTACTTC. This sequence joins TRBV5-4 and TRBJ2-7; unclear D gene. The DNA end favors TRBJ2-5, so the J call may be wrong. Germline-derived CDR1 and CDR2 are SGHNT and YYREEE (reference sequence). CDR3 length: 14 amino acids.